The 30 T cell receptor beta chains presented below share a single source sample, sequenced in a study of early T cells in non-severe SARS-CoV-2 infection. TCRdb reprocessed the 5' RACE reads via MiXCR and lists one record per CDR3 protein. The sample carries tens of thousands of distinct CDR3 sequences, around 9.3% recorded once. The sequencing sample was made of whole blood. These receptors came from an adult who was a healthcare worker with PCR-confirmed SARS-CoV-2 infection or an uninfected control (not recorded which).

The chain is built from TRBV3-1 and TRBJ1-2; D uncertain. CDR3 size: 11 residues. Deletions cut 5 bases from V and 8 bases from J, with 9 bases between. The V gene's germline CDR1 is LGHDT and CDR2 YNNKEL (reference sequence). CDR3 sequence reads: CASSGPAGYTF. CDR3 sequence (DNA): TGTGCCAGCAGCGGACCGGCAGGCTACACCTTC.

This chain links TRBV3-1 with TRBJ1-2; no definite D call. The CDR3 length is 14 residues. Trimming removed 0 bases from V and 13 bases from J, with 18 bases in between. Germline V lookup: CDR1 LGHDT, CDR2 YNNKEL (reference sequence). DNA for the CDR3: TGTGCCAGCAGCCAAGAACACGGCCCGAAGCCAATCACCTTC. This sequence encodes CASSQEHGPKPITF.

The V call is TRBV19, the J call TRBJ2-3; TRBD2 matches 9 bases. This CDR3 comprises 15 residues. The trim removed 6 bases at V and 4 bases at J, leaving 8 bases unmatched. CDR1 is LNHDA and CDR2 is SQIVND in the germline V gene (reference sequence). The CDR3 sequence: CASRQPGLAADTQYF. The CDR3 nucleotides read TGTGCCAGTAGACAACCGGGACTAGCAGCAGATACGCAGTATTTT.

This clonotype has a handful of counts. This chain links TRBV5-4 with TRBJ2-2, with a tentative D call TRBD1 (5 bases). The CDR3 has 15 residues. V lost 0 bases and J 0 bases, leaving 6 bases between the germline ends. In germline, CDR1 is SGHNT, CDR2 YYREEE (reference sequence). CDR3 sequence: CASSLGQSNTGELFF. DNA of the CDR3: TGTGCCAGCAGCTTGGGACAGTCGAACACCGGGGAGCTGTTTTTT. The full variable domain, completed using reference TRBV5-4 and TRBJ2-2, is ETGVTQSPTHLIKTRGQQVTLRCSSQSGHNTVSWYQQALGQGPQFIFQYYREEENGRGNFPPRFSGLQFPNYSSELNVNALELDDSALYLCASSLGQSNTGELFFGEGSRLTVL.

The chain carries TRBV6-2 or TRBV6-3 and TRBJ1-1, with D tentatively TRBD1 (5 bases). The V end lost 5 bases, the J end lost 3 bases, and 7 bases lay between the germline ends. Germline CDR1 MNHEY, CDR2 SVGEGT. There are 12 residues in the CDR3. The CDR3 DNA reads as TGTGCCAGCAGTAGGGGCGACACTGAAGCTTTCTTT. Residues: CASSRGDTEAFF.

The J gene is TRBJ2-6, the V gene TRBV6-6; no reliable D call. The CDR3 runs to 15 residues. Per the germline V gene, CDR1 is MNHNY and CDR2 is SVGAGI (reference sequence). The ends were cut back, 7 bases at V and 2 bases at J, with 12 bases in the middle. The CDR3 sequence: CASTEPGPGANVLTF. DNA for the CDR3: TGTGCCAGCACCGAGCCCGGTCCTGGGGCCAACGTCCTGACTTTC.

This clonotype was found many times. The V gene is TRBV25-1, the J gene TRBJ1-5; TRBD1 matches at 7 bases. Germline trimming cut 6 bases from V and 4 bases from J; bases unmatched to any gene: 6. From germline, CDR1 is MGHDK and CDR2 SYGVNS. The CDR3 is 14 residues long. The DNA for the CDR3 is TGTGCCAGCAGCCAGACAGGGTGGAATCAGCCCCAGCATTTT. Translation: CASSQTGWNQPQHF.

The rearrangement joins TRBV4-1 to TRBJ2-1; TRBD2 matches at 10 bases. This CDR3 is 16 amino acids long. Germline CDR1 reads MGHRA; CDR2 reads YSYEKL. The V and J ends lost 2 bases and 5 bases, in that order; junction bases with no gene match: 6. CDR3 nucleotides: TGCGCCAGCAGCCAAACAAGCGGGGGGGGTGACAATGAGCAGTTCTTC. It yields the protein CASSQTSGGGDNEQFF.

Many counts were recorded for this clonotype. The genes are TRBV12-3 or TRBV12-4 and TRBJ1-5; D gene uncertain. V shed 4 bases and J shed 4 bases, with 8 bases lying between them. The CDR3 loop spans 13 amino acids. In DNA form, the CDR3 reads TGTGCCAGCAGTTCCGACGGGAATCAGCCCCAGCATTTT. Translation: CASSSDGNQPQHF.

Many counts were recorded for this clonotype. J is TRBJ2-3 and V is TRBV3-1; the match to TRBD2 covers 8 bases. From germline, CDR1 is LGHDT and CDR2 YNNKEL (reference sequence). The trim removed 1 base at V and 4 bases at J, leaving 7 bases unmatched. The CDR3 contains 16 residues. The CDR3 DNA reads TGTGCCAGCAGCCAAGCACTCGGGGGGGCGGCAGATACGCAGTATTTT. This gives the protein CASSQALGGAADTQYF.

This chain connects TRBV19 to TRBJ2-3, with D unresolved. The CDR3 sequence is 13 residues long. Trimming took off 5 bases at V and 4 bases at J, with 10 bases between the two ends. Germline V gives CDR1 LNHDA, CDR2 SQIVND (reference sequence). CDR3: CASSLLGPDTQYF. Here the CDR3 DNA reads TGTGCCAGTAGTCTACTCGGACCAGATACGCAGTATTTT.

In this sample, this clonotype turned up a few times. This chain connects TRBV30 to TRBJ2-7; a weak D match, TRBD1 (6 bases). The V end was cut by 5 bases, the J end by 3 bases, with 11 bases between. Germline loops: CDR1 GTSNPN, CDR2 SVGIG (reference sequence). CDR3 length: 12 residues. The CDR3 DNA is TGTGCCTGGGGACAGTTGTACTACGAGCAGTACTTC. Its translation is CAWGQLYYEQYF.

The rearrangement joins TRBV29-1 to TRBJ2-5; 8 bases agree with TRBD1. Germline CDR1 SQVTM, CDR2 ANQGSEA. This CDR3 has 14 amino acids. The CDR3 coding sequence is TGCAGTATTAACGGACAGGGAACTGTTGAGACCCAGTACTTC. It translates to CSINGQGTVETQYF. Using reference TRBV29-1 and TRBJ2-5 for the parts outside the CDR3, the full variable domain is SAVISQKPSRDICQRGTSLTIQCQVDSQVTMMFWYRQQPGQSLTLIATANQGSEATYESGFVIDKFPISRPNLTFSTLTVSNMSPEDSSIYLCSINGQGTVETQYFGPGTRLLVL.

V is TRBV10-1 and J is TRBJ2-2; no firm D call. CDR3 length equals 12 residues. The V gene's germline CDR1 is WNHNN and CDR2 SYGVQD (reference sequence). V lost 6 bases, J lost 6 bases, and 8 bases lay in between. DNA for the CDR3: TGCGCCAGCAGCGAGCATTCCGGGGAGCTGTTTTTT. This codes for CASSEHSGELFF.

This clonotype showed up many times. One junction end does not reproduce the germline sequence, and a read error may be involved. This CDR3 is CSVGGDNF. The CDR3 DNA reads TGCAGCGTTGGCGGGGACAACTTC. The chain joins TRBV29-1 to TRBJ2-7, with D perhaps given as TRBD1 or TRBD2 (6 bases each). The CDR3 contains 8 residues. The V gene's germline CDR1 is SQVTM and CDR2 ANQGSEA.

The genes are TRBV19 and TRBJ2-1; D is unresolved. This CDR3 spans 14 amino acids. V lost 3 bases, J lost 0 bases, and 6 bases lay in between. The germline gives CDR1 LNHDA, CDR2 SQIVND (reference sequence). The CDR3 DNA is TGTGCCAGTAGTATGACTCTCTCCTACAATGAGCAGTTCTTC. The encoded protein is CASSMTLSYNEQFF.

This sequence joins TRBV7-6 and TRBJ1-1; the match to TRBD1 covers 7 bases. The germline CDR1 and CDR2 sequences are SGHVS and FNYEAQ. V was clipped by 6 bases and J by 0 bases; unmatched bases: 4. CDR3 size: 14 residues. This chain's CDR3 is CASRPGTVNTEAFF. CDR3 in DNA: TGTGCCAGCAGGCCCGGGACAGTGAACACTGAAGCTTTCTTT. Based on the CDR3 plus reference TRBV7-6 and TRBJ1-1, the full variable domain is GAGVSQSPRYKVTKRGQDVALRCDPISGHVSLYWYRQALGQGPEFLTYFNYEAQQDKSGLPNDRFSAERPEGSISTLTIQRTEQRDSAMYRCASRPGTVNTEAFFGQGTRLTVV.

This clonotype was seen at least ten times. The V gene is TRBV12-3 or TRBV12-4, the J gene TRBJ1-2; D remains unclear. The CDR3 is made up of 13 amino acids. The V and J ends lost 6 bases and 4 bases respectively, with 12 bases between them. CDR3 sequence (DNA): TGTGCCAGCAGCCAAGCACTCTCCTATGGCTACACCTTC. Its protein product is CASSQALSYGYTF.

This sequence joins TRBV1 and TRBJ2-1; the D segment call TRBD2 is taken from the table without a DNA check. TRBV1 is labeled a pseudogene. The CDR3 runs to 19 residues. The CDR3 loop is CTSSQPRWTSGRQRNEQFF. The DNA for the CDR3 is TGCACCAGCAGCCAACCTCGGTGGACTAGCGGCCGCCAAAGGAATGAGCAGTTCTTC.

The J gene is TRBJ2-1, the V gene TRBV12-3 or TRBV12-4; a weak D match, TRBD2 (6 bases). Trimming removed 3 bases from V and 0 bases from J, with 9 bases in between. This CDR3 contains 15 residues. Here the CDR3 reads CASSFAGSSYNEQFF. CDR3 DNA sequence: TGTGCCAGCAGTTTTGCCGGGAGCTCCTACAATGAGCAGTTCTTC.

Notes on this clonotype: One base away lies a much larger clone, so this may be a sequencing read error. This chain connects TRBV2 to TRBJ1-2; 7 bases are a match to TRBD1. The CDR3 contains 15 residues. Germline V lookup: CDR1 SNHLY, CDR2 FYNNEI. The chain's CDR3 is CASTIQGSQFYGHTF. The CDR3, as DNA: TGTGCCAGCACCATACAGGGGTCCCAGTTCTATGGCCACACCTTC.

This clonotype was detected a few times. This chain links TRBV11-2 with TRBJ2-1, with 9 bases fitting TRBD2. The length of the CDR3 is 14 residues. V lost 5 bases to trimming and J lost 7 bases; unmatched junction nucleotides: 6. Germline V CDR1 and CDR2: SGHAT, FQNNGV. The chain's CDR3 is CASSIQRGDNEQFF. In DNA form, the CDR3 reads TGTGCCAGCAGCATCCAGCGGGGGGATAATGAGCAGTTCTTC.

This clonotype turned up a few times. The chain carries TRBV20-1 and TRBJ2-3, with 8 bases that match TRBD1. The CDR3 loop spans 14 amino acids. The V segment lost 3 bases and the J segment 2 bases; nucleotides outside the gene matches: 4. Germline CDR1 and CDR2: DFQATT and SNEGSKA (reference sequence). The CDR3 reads CSASSGGVTDTQYF. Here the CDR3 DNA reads TGCAGTGCTAGTTCAGGGGGCGTCACAGATACGCAGTATTTT.

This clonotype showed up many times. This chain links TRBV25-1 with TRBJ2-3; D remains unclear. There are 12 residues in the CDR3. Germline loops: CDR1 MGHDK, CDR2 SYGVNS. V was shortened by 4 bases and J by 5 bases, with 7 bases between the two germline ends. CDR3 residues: CASSASLDTQYF. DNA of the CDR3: TGTGCCAGCAGTGCCTCCTTAGATACGCAGTATTTT.

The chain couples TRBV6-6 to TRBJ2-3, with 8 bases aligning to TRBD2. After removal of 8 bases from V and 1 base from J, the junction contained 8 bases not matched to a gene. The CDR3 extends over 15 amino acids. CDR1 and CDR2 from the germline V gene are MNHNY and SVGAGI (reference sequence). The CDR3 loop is CASLGAGVGTDTQYF. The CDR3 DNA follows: TGTGCCAGCCTAGGAGCGGGGGTGGGCACAGATACGCAGTATTTT.

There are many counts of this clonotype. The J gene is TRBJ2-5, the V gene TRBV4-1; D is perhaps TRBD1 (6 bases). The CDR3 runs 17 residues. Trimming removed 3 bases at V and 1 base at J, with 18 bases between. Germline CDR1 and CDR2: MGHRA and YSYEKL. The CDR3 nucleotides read TGCGCCAGCAGCCATTCCGCCGGGACATTAGCCCAAGAGACCCAGTACTTC. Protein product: CASSHSAGTLAQETQYF.

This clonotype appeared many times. Here the CDR3 DNA reads TGTGCCAGCAGGACAGCCGCCCTCACTGAAGCTTTCTTT. Its protein product is CASRTAALTEAFF. The J gene is TRBJ1-1, the V gene TRBV6-6, with a tentative D call TRBD1 (5 bases). The germline gives CDR1 MNHNY, CDR2 SVGAGI (reference sequence). This CDR3 spans 13 amino acids. Trimming shortened V by 6 bases and J by 4 bases, and 12 bases separated the two germline ends.

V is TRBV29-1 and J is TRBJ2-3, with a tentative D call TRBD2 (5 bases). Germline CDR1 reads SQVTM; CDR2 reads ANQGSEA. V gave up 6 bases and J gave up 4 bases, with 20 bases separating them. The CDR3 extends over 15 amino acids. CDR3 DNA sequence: TGCAGCGTACTTCCACTAGATCTCCCCGCAGATACGCAGTATTTT. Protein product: CSVLPLDLPADTQYF.

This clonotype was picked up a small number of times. CDR3 sequence reads: CSVGSFSGFYEQYF. CDR3 DNA sequence: TGCAGCGTTGGCTCATTTAGCGGATTCTACGAGCAGTACTTC. V gene TRBV29-1 combines with J gene TRBJ2-7, with TRBD2 as a possible D gene (6 bases). Deletions cut 4 bases from V and 3 bases from J, with 16 bases between. CDR1 is SQVTM and CDR2 is ANQGSEA in the germline V gene. The CDR3 contains 14 residues.

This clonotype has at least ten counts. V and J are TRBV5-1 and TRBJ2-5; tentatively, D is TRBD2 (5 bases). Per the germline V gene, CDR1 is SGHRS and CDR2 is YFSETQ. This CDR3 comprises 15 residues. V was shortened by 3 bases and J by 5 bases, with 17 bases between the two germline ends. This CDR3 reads CASSYVGNSGETQYF. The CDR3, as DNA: TGCGCCAGCAGCTACGTCGGAAACTCGGGGGAGACCCAGTACTTC. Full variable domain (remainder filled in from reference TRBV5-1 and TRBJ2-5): KAGVTQTPRYLIKTRGQQVTLSCSPISGHRSVSWYQQTPGQGLQFLFEYFSETQRNKGNFPGRFSGRQFSNSRSEMNVSTLELGDSALYLCASSYVGNSGETQYFGPGTRLLVL.